Presented here are 32 T cell receptor beta chains from one specimen sequenced in a study of blood T cell repertoires in COVID-19 (dated by TCRdb to about 2020). Library preparation used the immunoSEQ multiplex PCR assay. The source is immuneACCESS, and TCRdb retained only in-frame sequences with V and J called. Part of the clones is not carried over; for the studies checked, unresolved V genes explain less than half of this, and the remainder is unexplained. The sample contains 150,000 to 180,000 clones, approximately 80% of them found a single time. The ten largest clones take up 9.5% to 13% of the sample. What was sequenced was peripheral blood. The receptors originated from a woman in her sixties with COVID-19, enrolled during active disease.

The chain has TRBV24-1 and TRBJ1-2, with D perhaps TRBD1 (5 bases). The CDR3 runs 17 residues. Germline CDR1 reads KGHDR; CDR2 reads SFDVKD. V gave up 0 bases and J gave up 0 bases, with 13 bases separating them. The CDR3 sequence is CATSDLMWGCANYGYTF. The CDR3 DNA reads as TGTGCCACCAGTGATTTGATGTGGGGCTGTGCTAACTATGGCTACACCTTC.

The V call is TRBV27, the J call TRBJ1-2; a weak D match, TRBD1 (5 bases). Germline-derived CDR1 and CDR2 are MNHEY and SMNVEV (reference sequence). Trimming left V 5 bases short and J 4 bases short, with 14 bases between. The CDR3 is 14 amino acids. The CDR3 loop is CASSLKGLGYGYTF. The CDR3 bases are TGTGCCAGCAGTCTAAAGGGGTTGGGCTATGGCTACACCTTC.

The rearrangement uses TRBV11-3 and TRBJ2-1; 9 bases align to TRBD1. J was trimmed by 8 bases and V by 1 base; bases with no gene match: 9. This CDR3 has 16 residues. Germline-derived CDR1 and CDR2 are SGHNT and YENEEA. CDR3 nucleotides: TGTGCCAGCAGCTTAGCTCCCGGGACAGGGTTGGATGAGCAGTTCTTC. Protein sequence: CASSLAPGTGLDEQFF.

The chain carries TRBV19 and TRBJ2-7; 9 bases map to TRBD1. The CDR3 extends over 19 amino acids. V gave up 4 bases and J gave up 4 bases; unmatched junction bases: 20. Germline assignment: CDR1 LNHDA and CDR2 SQIVND (reference sequence). In DNA, the CDR3 is TGTGCCAGTAGTACTTTCAGACCCCAAGGACAGGGGAAAAAGTACGAGCAGTACTTC. Translating gives CASSTFRPQGQGKKYEQYF.

This clone was observed at least ten times. The rearrangement joins TRBV12-5 to TRBJ2-7, with 9 bases matching TRBD2. J was trimmed by 2 bases and V by 6 bases; bases with no gene match: 5. This CDR3 has 14 residues. Germline-derived CDR1 and CDR2 are LGHNT and FRNRAP. CDR3 amino acids: CASGRTSETYEQYF. The CDR3 DNA sequence: TGTGCTAGTGGCCGGACTAGCGAGACCTACGAGCAGTACTTC.

This clone was seen many times. The chain couples TRBV7-9 to TRBJ1-1, with 8 bases matching TRBD1. This CDR3 comprises 15 residues. V trimming: 5 bases; J trimming: 8 bases; junction bases outside the gene matches: 13. Germline V gene sequence: CDR1 SEHNR, CDR2 FQNEAQ (reference sequence). The CDR3 bases are TGTGCCAGCAGCCCTCGACAGGGGCCTGCTAGGGAAGCTTTCTTT. This translates into CASSPRQGPAREAFF.

The rearrangement uses TRBV29-1 and TRBJ2-1; D is perhaps TRBD2 (6 bases). This CDR3 has 12 residues. Per the germline V gene, CDR1 is SQVTM and CDR2 is ANQGSEA. Trimming left V 7 bases short and J 9 bases short, with 16 bases between. The CDR3 nucleotides read TGCAGCGGTCCCCTTAGTAGCGGTGAGCAGTTCTTC. It codes for CSGPLSSGEQFF.

The chain carries TRBV10-2 and TRBJ1-1, with D unresolved. Germline V gives CDR1 WSHSY, CDR2 SAAADI. The CDR3 spans 13 residues. Trimming cost V 6 bases and J 0 bases, with 8 bases left between them. The CDR3: CASSHRLNTEAFF. In nucleotides, the CDR3 is TGCGCCAGCAGCCACAGACTGAACACTGAAGCTTTCTTT.

The chain combines TRBV12-5 with TRBJ2-1, with D hard to call. CDR1 is LGHNT, CDR2 FRNRAP, per germline. The CDR3 is made up of 12 amino acids. Trimming stripped 9 bases from V and 4 bases from J, with 10 bases between. The CDR3, as DNA: TGTGCTAGCTCGGTACTTTACAATGAGCAGTTCTTC. Encoded protein: CASSVLYNEQFF.

Points on this clone: The identical CDR3 is also encoded by other nucleotide sequences in the sample. The rearrangement links TRBV5-1 to TRBJ1-2, with 9 nucleotides matching TRBD1. CDR1 and CDR2 (germline): SGHRS, YFSETQ. The J segment lost 5 bases and the V segment lost 0 bases, leaving 2 bases of the junction unmatched. The CDR3 totals 14 residues. DNA of the CDR3: TGCGCCAGCAGCTTGGCTGACAGGGGGTATGGCTACACCTTC. This gives the protein CASSLADRGYGYTF.

This chain uses TRBV10-3 with TRBJ2-1, with 8 bases aligning to TRBD2. Trimming at V came to 5 bases and at J to 1 base, leaving 10 bases not matched to a gene. This CDR3 is 17 amino acids long. The V gene's germline CDR1 is ENHRY and CDR2 SYGVKD. The CDR3 DNA reads as TGTGCCATCAGTAGCCGCGCTAGCGGGTCTTCCTACAATGAGCAGTTCTTC. Encoded protein: CAISSRASGSSYNEQFF.

This chain joins TRBV25-1 and TRBJ2-3; 11 positions match TRBD2. Germline V gene data show CDR1 as MGHDK and CDR2 as SYGVNS. The CDR3 has 16 residues. The V segment lost 4 bases and the J segment 4 bases; nucleotides outside the gene matches: 7. CDR3 sequence (DNA): TGTGCCAGCAGTGGCGACCAGGGACTAGCGGCAGATACGCAGTATTTT. It encodes CASSGDQGLAADTQYF.

In this sample, this clone turned up a few times. Mismatch with germline at one junction end may stem from a read error. This chain uses TRBV12-3 or TRBV12-4 with TRBJ1-1; D is undetermined. The CDR3 runs 13 residues. The CDR3 sequence is CASSLEIDTEAFF. The DNA of the CDR3 is TGTGCCAGCAGTTTAGAGATCGACACCGAAGCTTTCTTT.

The CDR3 nucleotides read TGTGCCAGTGTCCGCCCAGGGAGGATCTATGGCTACACCTTC. This encodes CASVRPGRIYGYTF. The chain joins TRBV19 to TRBJ1-2; perhaps TRBD1 as D (5 bases). The CDR3 consists of 14 residues. CDR1 is LNHDA, CDR2 SQIVND, per germline (reference sequence). Trimming removed 8 bases from V and 4 bases from J, with 17 bases in between.

This chain uses TRBV15 with TRBJ1-3; D gene ambiguous. Germline assignment: CDR1 LNHNV and CDR2 YYDKDF (reference sequence). V lost 1 base and J 0 bases, leaving 10 bases between the germline ends. The CDR3 spans 16 residues. The CDR3 DNA sequence: TGTGCCACCAGCAGAGGTTGGAGCAGCTCTGGAAACACCATATATTTT. It encodes CATSRGWSSSGNTIYF.

V and J are TRBV3-1 (or the pseudogene TRBV3-2) and TRBJ1-6; a weak D match, TRBD1 (6 bases). This CDR3 region has 13 residues. Deletions cut 2 bases from V and 9 bases from J, with 8 bases between. Per the germline V gene, CDR1 is LGHDT and CDR2 is YNNKEL (reference sequence). In DNA, the CDR3 is TGTGCCAGCAGCCAAACAGGGTTTTCACCCCTCCACTTT. It translates to CASSQTGFSPLHF.

The chain links TRBV9 to TRBJ1-1; D unresolved. Trimming left V 0 bases short and J 3 bases short, with 6 bases between. Germline V gene sequence: CDR1 SGDLS, CDR2 YYNGEE. The CDR3 runs to 13 residues. In nucleotides, the CDR3 is TGTGCCAGCAGCGTAGCTACTTACACTGAAGCTTTCTTT. It specifies CASSVATYTEAFF.

The chain is built from TRBV5-6 and TRBJ2-1; the D gene is possibly TRBD2 (6 bases). The CDR3 totals 13 residues. Germline CDR1 is SGHDT and CDR2 is YYEEEE. Between the trimmed V and J ends, which lost 4 bases and 8 bases, there was a span of 13 bases. CDR3 region: CASSTGLKDEQFF. The CDR3 region has the DNA TGTGCCAGCAGCACCGGACTAAAGGATGAGCAGTTCTTC.

V and J are TRBV5-1 and TRBJ1-1, with 7 bases lining up with TRBD1. Germline CDR1 is SGHRS and CDR2 is YFSETQ. J gave up 3 bases and V 4 bases, and 9 bases lay outside the gene matches. The CDR3 totals 15 residues. The CDR3 reads CASSPSGQGDTEAFF. For the CDR3, the DNA is TGCGCCAGCAGCCCGTCGGGTCAGGGGGACACTGAAGCTTTCTTT. Based on the CDR3 plus reference TRBV5-1 and TRBJ1-1, the full variable domain is KAGVTQTPRYLIKTRGQQVTLSCSPISGHRSVSWYQQTPGQGLQFLFEYFSETQRNKGNFPGRFSGRQFSNSRSEMNVSTLELGDSALYLCASSPSGQGDTEAFFGQGTRLTVV.

The chain uses TRBV12-5 and TRBJ2-1; D may be TRBD2 (5 bases). In germline, CDR1 is LGHNT, CDR2 FRNRAP. CDR3 length: 15 residues. With 5 bases removed from V and 0 bases from J, the gap between germline ends came to 11 bases. Here the CDR3 DNA reads TGTGCTAGTGGTCCTCGGGGTAGCTCCTACAATGAGCAGTTCTTC. This codes for CASGPRGSSYNEQFF.

The J gene is TRBJ1-5, the V gene TRBV6-1; 8 bases line up with TRBD1. Germline V gene sequence: CDR1 MNHNS, CDR2 SASEGT. This CDR3 is built from 17 residues. The ends lost 0 bases at V and 0 bases at J; junction bases unmatched: 4. In DNA, the CDR3 is TGTGCCAGCAGTGAAGCTGCCGGGACAGGTAGCAATCAGCCCCAGCATTTT. Its translation is CASSEAAGTGSNQPQHF.

This chain links TRBV5-6 with TRBJ1-1, with 7 bases matching TRBD1. In germline, CDR1 is SGHDT, CDR2 YYEEEE. The CDR3 extends over 17 amino acids. Trimming removed 1 base from V and 2 bases from J; junction bases left unmatched: 11. This chain's CDR3 is CASSLLGGGAVNTEAFF. The CDR3 nucleotides read TGTGCCAGCAGCTTGTTAGGGGGCGGAGCGGTAAACACTGAAGCTTTCTTT.

The CDR3 region is CAWRNRGRTDTQYF. CDR3 nucleotide sequence: TGTGCCTGGAGAAACAGGGGGCGCACAGATACGCAGTATTTT. The J gene is TRBJ2-3, the V gene TRBV30, with 9 bases lining up with TRBD1. Germline CDR1 is GTSNPN and CDR2 is SVGIG (reference sequence). The CDR3 spans 14 residues. The junction had 2 bases not matched to a gene; V was cut back by 3 bases and J by 1 base.

The chain has TRBV5-1 and TRBJ2-1; D is uncertain. The germline V gene has CDR1 SGHRS and CDR2 YFSETQ. V was clipped by 4 bases and J by 4 bases, with 12 bases between them. The CDR3 length is 14 residues. The CDR3 bases are TGCGCCAGCAGCGACTCCTCCCGGTACAATGAGCAGTTCTTC. It translates to CASSDSSRYNEQFF.

V is TRBV21-1 and J is TRBJ1-1; whether TRBD1, the table's D call, matches the DNA was not checked. TRBV21-1 has pseudogene status. There are 16 residues in the CDR3. CDR3 region: CASSKSEGDKNTEAFF. The CDR3, as DNA: TGTGCCAGCAGCAAAAGTGAAGGGGACAAGAACACTGAAGCTTTCTTT.

This clone appeared a single time. This chain uses TRBV11-2 with TRBJ2-1; TRBD2 matches at 12 bases. This CDR3 has 17 amino acids. Trimming took 2 bases from V and 3 from J; bases not matched to a gene: 5. Germline V CDR1 and CDR2: SGHAT, FQNNGV. CDR3 loop: CASSLPLAGGVYNEQFF. For the CDR3, the DNA is TGTGCCAGCAGCTTACCTCTAGCGGGAGGGGTCTACAATGAGCAGTTCTTC.

The rearrangement uses TRBV6-5 and TRBJ1-1, with D perhaps TRBD1 (5 bases). CDR3 length: 16 residues. V was trimmed by 2 bases and J by 0 bases, leaving 13 bases between them. Germline V gene lookup returns CDR1 MNHEY and CDR2 SVGAGI. The CDR3 nucleotides are TGTGCCAGCAGTTACGGGGGGGGGATAATGAACACTGAAGCTTTCTTT. Protein product: CASSYGGGIMNTEAFF.

V gene TRBV7-3 combines with J gene TRBJ2-3; 11 positions match TRBD2. The CDR3 covers 16 residues. Germline CDR1 SGHTA, CDR2 FQGTGA. V trimming: 4 bases; J trimming: 2 bases; junction bases outside the gene matches: 5. The CDR3 region has the DNA TGTGCCAGCAGCTCCCTGGGACTAGCGGTCACAGATACGCAGTATTTT. Translated: CASSSLGLAVTDTQYF.

This chain links TRBV11-3 with TRBJ2-2; the D gene is possibly TRBD2 (6 bases). V was clipped by 1 base and J by 3 bases, with 6 bases between them. From germline, CDR1 is SGHNT and CDR2 YENEEA. CDR3 length equals 14 residues. CDR3 loop: CASSLGGDTGELFF. CDR3 nucleotide sequence: TGTGCCAGCAGCTTAGGGGGGGACACCGGGGAGCTGTTTTTT.

This chain joins TRBV7-6 and TRBJ1-2, with D possibly matching TRBD1 (6 bases). The CDR3 spans 15 residues. V gave up 5 bases and J gave up 10 bases, with 23 bases separating them. CDR1 SGHVS and CDR2 FNYEAQ come from the germline V gene. This CDR3 is CASSPIQGGLSHYTF. The CDR3 DNA sequence: TGTGCCAGCAGCCCAATACAGGGTGGGTTGTCTCACTACACCTTC. Variable domain in full (rest from reference TRBV7-6 and TRBJ1-2): GAGVSQSPRYKVTKRGQDVALRCDPISGHVSLYWYRQALGQGPEFLTYFNYEAQQDKSGLPNDRFSAERPEGSISTLTIQRTEQRDSAMYRCASSPIQGGLSHYTFGSGTRLTVV.

The rearrangement joins TRBV6-1 to TRBJ2-1; TRBD1 agrees at 10 bases. The V gene's germline CDR1 is MNHNS and CDR2 SASEGT. Trimming removed 3 bases from V and 3 bases from J; junction bases left unmatched: 8. CDR3 length: 17 residues. CDR3 region: CASSDRGGQGYYNEQFF. DNA of the CDR3: TGTGCCAGCAGTGATCGGGGGGGACAGGGGTACTACAATGAGCAGTTCTTC.

This rearrangement joins TRBV19 to TRBJ1-2; 7 nucleotides agree with TRBD1. From germline, CDR1 is LNHDA and CDR2 SQIVND (reference sequence). This CDR3 comprises 13 residues. V lost 10 bases, J lost 6 bases, and 11 bases stayed unmatched. Here the CDR3 DNA reads TGTGCCACCCACAGGGGAGGCTCGGATGGCTACACCTTC. As protein: CATHRGGSDGYTF.